Described below is a single T cell receptor beta chain sequence and its context. This entry belongs to a study of blood T cell repertoires in COVID-19. Sequenced by immunoSEQ multiplex PCR; TCRdb stores in-frame clones only, minus some. The sample shows 300,000 to 450,000 clones, around 90% of them seen only once. Sequenced: peripheral blood. This receptor was obtained from a woman aged 30 to 39 with COVID-19, enrolled during active disease.

CDR3 loop: CASSLWTGEMNTEAFF. DNA of the CDR3: TGTGCCAGCAGCTTGTGGACAGGGGAAATGAACACTGAAGCTTTCTTT. The rearrangement links TRBV5-8 to TRBJ1-1; 9 nucleotides agree with TRBD1. The CDR3 is 16 amino acids. With 1 base clipped from V and 0 bases from J, the junction kept 4 bases outside the gene matches. The V gene's germline CDR1 is SGHTS and CDR2 YDEGEE.